Below are 14 T cell receptor beta chains sequenced from a single sample in a study of tissue T cells after allogeneic stem cell transplantation. TCRdb's copy holds only in-frame clones and misses some; the assay was immunoSEQ multiplex PCR. Counted here are some 47,000 clones, 73% occurring once; the ten biggest clones make up around 0.6%. Sequenced material: sorted cells pooled from one or two spleens. Receptors originate from a pool of C57BL/6 mice in good health.

On this clone: Any gene name here is a mouse gene name. The DNA ends 1 residue before the CDR3 does, and the rest of the CDR3 is filled in from the germline J gene. The rearrangement links TRBV13-1 to TRBJ2-5, with TRBD2 matching 10 bases. This CDR3 has 15 residues. Germline V gene lookup returns CDR1 NSHNY and CDR2 SYGAGN. V shed 1 base, J shed 5 bases, and the junction held 4 bases outside the gene matches. The CDR3 spells CASSDPRLGGDTQYF. The CDR3 DNA, read in part, is TGTGCCAGCAGTGATCCCCGACTGGGGGGAGACACCCAGTAC.

As to this clone: Gene and germline names: mouse. Read data end 1 residue before the CDR3 end; the end is taken from the germline J gene. The V and J genes are TRBV26 and TRBJ1-1; 9 positions agree with TRBD1. The V and J ends lost 0 bases and 6 bases, in that order; junction bases with no gene match: 2. The CDR3 sequence is 14 residues long. Germline lookup yields CDR1 KGHPV and CDR2 FQNQEV (reference sequence). CDR3 DNA, as far as it was read: TGTGCCAGCAGTCTGTCACAGGGGGCCTCAGAAGTCTTC. Its translation is CASSLSQGASEVF. The whole CDR3 protein reads CASSLSQGASEVFF.

This clone was observed once. Genes and germline are mouse. The CDR3 end falls 1 residue outside the read, so it is completed with the germline J gene. The chain combines TRBV13-2 with TRBJ1-1; 7 bases are shared with TRBD1. Germline V gene lookup returns CDR1 NNHNN and CDR2 SYGAGS (reference sequence). The CDR3 length is 12 residues. Losses at the gene ends were 7 bases for V and 3 bases for J; bases not matched to a gene: 3. The CDR3 sequence: CASQGQYTEVFF. The DNA read from the CDR3 is TGTGCCAGCCAGGGACAGTACACAGAAGTCTTC.

On this clone itself: Gene names and germline match the mouse. The read ends 1 residue shy of where the CDR3 ends; the end is completed using the germline J gene. This rearrangement joins TRBV2 to TRBJ2-3; D remains ambiguous. Germline CDR1 and CDR2: LGHNA and YSYQKL. This CDR3 comprises 14 residues. The V gene lost 1 base and the J gene lost 0 bases, with 5 bases spanning the gap. This CDR3 reads CASSQAASAETLYF. The DNA read from the CDR3 is TGTGCCAGCAGCCAAGCCGCTAGTGCAGAAACGCTGTAT.

As concerns this clone: At one end the junction does not follow the germline gene, possibly because of a read error. Each gene name is a mouse one. The read finishes 1 residue shy of the CDR3 end, and the germline J gene is used to complete it. J is TRBJ1-5 and V is TRBV13-1; 11 nucleotides align to TRBD1. CDR1 is NSHNY and CDR2 is SYGAGN in the germline V gene. This CDR3 has 15 residues. CDR3 DNA (partial): TGTGCCAGCGGTGAAGGTGGGACAGGGGGCCAGGCTCCGCTT. Residues: CASGEGGTGGQAPL. The CDR3, in full, reads CASGEGGTGGQAPLF.

About this clone itself: The genes and germline here are from mouse. CDR3 residues: CASSQGQGLSYEQYF. The sequenced part of the CDR3 DNA is TGTGCCAGCAGTCAGGGACAGGGGCTCTCCTATGAACAGTAC. The J gene is TRBJ2-7, the V gene TRBV19; 10 bases agree with TRBD1. The read stops 1 residue short of the end of the CDR3; the missing end is completed from the germline J gene. This CDR3 comprises 15 residues. Germline lookup yields CDR1 FNHDT and CDR2 SITEND (reference sequence). Trimming removed 4 bases from V and 0 bases from J; junction bases left unmatched: 4.

A note on this clone: The gene names here belong to mouse. The read is 1 residue too short to cover the CDR3 end, so that end is filled in from the germline J gene. V usage is TRBV12-2 and J usage is TRBJ1-2, with D possibly TRBD1 on 5 matching bases. The CDR3 totals 13 residues. CDR1 and CDR2 (germline): SGHLS, HYDKME. The ends were cut back, 1 base at V and 1 base at J, with 6 bases in the middle. Partial CDR3 DNA: TGTGCCAGCTCTCTGGACAAAAACTCCGACTACACC. Its protein product is CASSLDKNSDYT. The full CDR3 sequence reads CASSLDKNSDYTF.

In the case of this clone: The genes and germline here are from mouse. Read data end 1 residue before the CDR3 end; the end is taken from the germline J gene. The chain employs TRBV23 and TRBJ2-2; the table assigns TRBD1, which was not confirmed against the DNA. The CDR3 runs to 14 residues. CDR1 is KGHTA, CDR2 FQNQQP, per germline. The sequenced CDR3 bases are TGCTCCAGCAGTCAGACAGGGAACACCGGGCAGCTCTAC. It specifies CSSSQTGNTGQLY. The whole CDR3 reads CSSSQTGNTGQLYF.

On this clone itself: Each gene name is a mouse one. The read terminates 1 residue before the CDR3 end, so the remaining end is supplied by the germline J gene. The chain combines TRBV31 with TRBJ1-2, with a weak D call TRBD1 (5 bases). The CDR3 consists of 13 residues. The V end was cut by 1 base, the J end by 2 bases, with 8 bases between. Germline CDR1 reads GKSSPN; CDR2 reads SITVG. The CDR3 region is CAWSPGLNSDYTF. The part of the CDR3 DNA that was read is TGTGCCTGGAGTCCGGGACTCAACTCCGACTACACC.

Details on this clone: The gene symbols are mouse symbols. The read stops 1 residue short of the end of the CDR3; the missing end is completed from the germline J gene. The V call is TRBV31, the J call TRBJ1-4; D not certain. The CDR3 is 14 residues long. From germline, CDR1 is GKSSPN and CDR2 SITVG. Trimming shortened V by 4 bases and J by 0 bases, and 9 bases separated the two germline ends. CDR3 in amino acids: CAWILRVSNERLFF. CDR3 DNA (partial): TGTGCCTGGATCCTCCGGGTTTCCAACGAAAGATTATTT.

As concerns this clone: Gene names denote mouse genes. The read ends 1 residue before the CDR3 terminus; that terminus is restored from the germline J gene. The rearrangement uses TRBV3 and TRBJ2-7; no firm D call. Germline CDR1 reads SNHLY; CDR2 reads FYNGKV (reference sequence). This CDR3 is built from 14 residues. V was pared by 0 bases and J by 2 bases, with 8 bases between. The CDR3 region is CASSLALVPYEQYF. CDR3 bases read: TGTGCCAGCAGCTTAGCCCTGGTACCCTATGAACAGTAC.

A remark on this clone: Gene names refer to mouse genes. The missing CDR3 end, 1 residue past where the read stops, is filled in from the germline J gene. The gene calls are TRBV19 and TRBJ2-4; 7 bases map to TRBD2. Germline CDR1 is FNHDT and CDR2 is SITEND (reference sequence). Trimming removed 4 bases from V and 1 base from J; junction bases left unmatched: 6. This CDR3 comprises 15 residues. CDR3 DNA (partial): TGTGCCAGCAGTGTCGACTGGGACGGTCAAAACACCTTGTAC. Translation: CASSVDWDGQNTLY. The CDR3 in full is CASSVDWDGQNTLYF.

To note about this clone: Any gene name here is a mouse gene name. The read is 1 residue too short to cover the CDR3 end, so that end is filled in from the germline J gene. The chain joins TRBV5 to TRBJ2-1, with a possible D match to TRBD1 (6 bases). V lost 2 bases and J 0 bases, leaving 14 bases between the germline ends. This CDR3 comprises 17 residues. CDR1 LGHNA and CDR2 YNLKQL come from the germline V gene (reference sequence). This CDR3 reads CASSQTQGFYNYAEQFF. The sequenced CDR3 bases are TGTGCCAGCAGCCAAACCCAGGGGTTTTATAACTATGCTGAGCAGTTC.

This clone was observed a single time. The gene names given are mouse names. This CDR3 reads CASSLRGDTQYF. The DNA read from the CDR3 is TGTGCCAGCAGCCTTCGGGGAGACACCCAGTAC. This chain connects TRBV5 to TRBJ2-5; no definite D call. Read data end 1 residue before the CDR3 end; the end is taken from the germline J gene. CDR1 and CDR2 (germline): LGHNA, YNLKQL (reference sequence). The V and J ends lost 4 bases and 5 bases respectively, with 7 bases between them. The CDR3 spans 12 residues.